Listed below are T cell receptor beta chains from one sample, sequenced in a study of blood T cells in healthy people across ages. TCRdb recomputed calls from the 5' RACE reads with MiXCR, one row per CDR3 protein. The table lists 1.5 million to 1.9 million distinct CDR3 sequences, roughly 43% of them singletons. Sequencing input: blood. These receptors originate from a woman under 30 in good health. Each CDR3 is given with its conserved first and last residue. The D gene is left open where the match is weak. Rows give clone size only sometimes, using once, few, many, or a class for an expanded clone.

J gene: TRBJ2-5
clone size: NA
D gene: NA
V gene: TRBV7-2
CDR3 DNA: TGTGCCAGCAGCTTATATAGAGTCAGTCAAGAGACCCAGTACTTC
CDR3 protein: CASSLYRVSQETQYF

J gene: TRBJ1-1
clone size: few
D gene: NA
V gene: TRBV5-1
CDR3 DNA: TGCGCCAGCAGCTCGCTGACAGGTTCGAACACTGAAGCTTTCTTT
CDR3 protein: CASSSLTGSNTEAFF

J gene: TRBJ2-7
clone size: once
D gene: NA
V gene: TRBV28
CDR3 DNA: TGTGCCAGCAGTGGGGCTTACAATGAGCAGTACTTC
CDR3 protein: CASSGAYNEQYF

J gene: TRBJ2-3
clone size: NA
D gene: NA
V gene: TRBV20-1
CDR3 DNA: TGCAGTGCTTTGGGACGTCCTGCGGCAGATACGCAGTATTTT
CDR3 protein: CSALGRPAADTQYF

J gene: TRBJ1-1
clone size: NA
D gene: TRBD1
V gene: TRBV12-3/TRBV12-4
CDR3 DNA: TGTGCCAGCAGTTTCGGGGCAGGGGGCCGGAACACTGAAGCTTTCTTT
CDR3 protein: CASSFGAGGRNTEAFF

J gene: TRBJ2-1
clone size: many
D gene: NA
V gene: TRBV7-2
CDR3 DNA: TGTGCCAGCAGCTTAATTTTCAATGAGCAGTTCTTC
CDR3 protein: CASSLIFNEQFF

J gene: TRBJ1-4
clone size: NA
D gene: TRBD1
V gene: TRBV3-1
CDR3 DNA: TGTGCCAGCAGCCAACAAACAGGGGGCACTAATGAAAAACTGTTTTTT
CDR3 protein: CASSQQTGGTNEKLFF

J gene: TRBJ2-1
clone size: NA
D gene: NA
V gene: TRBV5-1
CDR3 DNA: TGCGCCAGCAGCTTCCATGTACTTAGTACCTCCTACAATGAGCAGTTCTTC
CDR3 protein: CASSFHVLSTSYNEQFF

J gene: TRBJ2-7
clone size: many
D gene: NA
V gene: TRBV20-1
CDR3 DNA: TGCAGTGCTAGAGGGGACACCGACTACGAGCAGTACTTC
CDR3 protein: CSARGDTDYEQYF

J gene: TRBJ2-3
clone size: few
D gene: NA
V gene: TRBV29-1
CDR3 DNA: TGCAGCGTTGGTGGACAGTACACAGATACGCAGTATTTT
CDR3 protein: CSVGGQYTDTQYF

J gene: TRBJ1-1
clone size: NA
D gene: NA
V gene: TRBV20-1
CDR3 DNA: TGCAGTGCTAGGAGGGGAGGGGAGTGGAGCACTGAAGCTTTCTTT
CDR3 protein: CSARRGGEWSTEAFF

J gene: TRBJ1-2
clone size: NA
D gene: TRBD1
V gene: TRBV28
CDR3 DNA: TGTGCCAGCAGCGGACAGGGGGCGAGCAGCTACACCTTC
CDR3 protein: CASSGQGASSYTF

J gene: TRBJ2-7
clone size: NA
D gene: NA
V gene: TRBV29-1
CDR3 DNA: TGCAGCGTTGAAAGGTCGGGCAGAAATAACGACGAGCAGTACTTC
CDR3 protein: CSVERSGRNNDEQYF

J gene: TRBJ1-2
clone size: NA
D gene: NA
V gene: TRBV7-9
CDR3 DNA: TGTGCCAGCAGGCCCCAGGGACTTCTGAACTATGGCTACACCTTC
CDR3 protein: CASRPQGLLNYGYTF

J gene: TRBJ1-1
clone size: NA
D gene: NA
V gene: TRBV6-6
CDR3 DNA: TGTGCCAGCAGTTACGCACAGAACACTGAAGCTTTCTTT
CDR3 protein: CASSYAQNTEAFF

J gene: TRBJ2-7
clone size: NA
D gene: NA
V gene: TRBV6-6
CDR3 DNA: TGTGCCAGCAGTTACTCCCGGGTCTATCCGTCCGAGCAGTACTTC
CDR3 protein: CASSYSRVYPSEQYF

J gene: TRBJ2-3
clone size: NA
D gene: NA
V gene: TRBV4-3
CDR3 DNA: TGCGCCAGCAGCCAACAGCAGCGAAGCACAGATACGCAGTATTTT
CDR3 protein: CASSQQQRSTDTQYF

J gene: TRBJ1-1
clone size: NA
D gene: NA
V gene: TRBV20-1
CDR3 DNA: TGCAGTCCTACAGATGGTTTGACTGAAGCTTTCTTT
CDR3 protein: CSPTDGLTEAFF

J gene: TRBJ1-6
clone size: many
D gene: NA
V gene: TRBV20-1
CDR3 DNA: TGCAGTGCTAGAGACACGGGGAGCTCCTATAATTCACCCCTCCACTTT
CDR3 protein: CSARDTGSSYNSPLHF

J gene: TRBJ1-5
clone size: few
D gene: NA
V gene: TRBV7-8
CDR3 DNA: TGTGCCAGCAGCTTAGAACGGACATTTGGCAATCAGCCCCAGCATTTT
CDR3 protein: CASSLERTFGNQPQHF

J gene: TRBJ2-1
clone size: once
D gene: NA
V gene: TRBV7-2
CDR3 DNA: TGTGCCAGCAGCTTGGACTTGGGGAGGCCCTACAATGAGCAGTTCTTC
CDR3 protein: CASSLDLGRPYNEQFF

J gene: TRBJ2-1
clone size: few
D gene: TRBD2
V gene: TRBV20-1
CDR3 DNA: TGCAGTGCCCTGACAAAGGGACTAGCTGGGAATGAGCAGTTCTTC
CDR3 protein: CSALTKGLAGNEQFF

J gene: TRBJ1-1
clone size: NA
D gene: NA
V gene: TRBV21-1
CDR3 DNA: TGTGCCAGCAGGGGGGGCAGGGTGGTGATGAACACTGAAGCTTTCTTT
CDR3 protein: CASRGGRVVMNTEAFF

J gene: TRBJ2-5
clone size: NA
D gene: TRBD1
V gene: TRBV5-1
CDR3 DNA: TGCGCCAGCAGCTTGGCTACAAGAACAGGGGTCCAGTACCAAGAGACCCAGTACTTC
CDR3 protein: CASSLATRTGVQYQETQYF

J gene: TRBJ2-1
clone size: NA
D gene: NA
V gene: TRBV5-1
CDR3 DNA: TGCGCCAGCAGCTTAAGCCAGCTCAGCTCCAATGAGCAGTTCTTC
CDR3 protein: CASSLSQLSSNEQFF

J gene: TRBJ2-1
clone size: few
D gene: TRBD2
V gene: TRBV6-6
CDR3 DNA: TGTGCCAGCAGCCTGGGACTAGAGAGTGAGCAGTTCTTC
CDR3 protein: CASSLGLESEQFF

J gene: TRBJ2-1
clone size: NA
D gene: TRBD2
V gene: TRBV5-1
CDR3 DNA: TGCGCCAGCAGCTTACTAGCGGGGAGGGATGAGCAGTTCTTC
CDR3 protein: CASSLLAGRDEQFF

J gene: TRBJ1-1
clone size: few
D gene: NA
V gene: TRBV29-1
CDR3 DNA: TGCAGCGTGGAGATAGTAATGGGGGGTGAAGCTTTCTTT
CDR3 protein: CSVEIVMGGEAFF

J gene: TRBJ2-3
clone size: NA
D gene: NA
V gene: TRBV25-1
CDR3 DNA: TGTGTCAGCAGTGAATATACGGTAATATCCACAGATACGCAGTATTTT
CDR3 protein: CVSSEYTVISTDTQYF

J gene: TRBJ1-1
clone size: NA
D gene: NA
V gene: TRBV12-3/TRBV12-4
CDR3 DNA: TGTGCCAGCAGTTTAGCACCGACATACGCTGAAGCTTTCTTT
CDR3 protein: CASSLAPTYAEAFF

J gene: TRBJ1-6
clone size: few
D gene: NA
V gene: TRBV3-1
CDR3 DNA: TGTGCCAGCAGACAAATTCTGGCGGGGAATTCACCCCTCCACTTT
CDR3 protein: CASRQILAGNSPLHF

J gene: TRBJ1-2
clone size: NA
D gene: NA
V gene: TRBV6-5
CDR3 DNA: TGTGCCGGCAGTTACGCAGGGGTAGTCTATGGCTACACCTTC
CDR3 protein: CAGSYAGVVYGYTF

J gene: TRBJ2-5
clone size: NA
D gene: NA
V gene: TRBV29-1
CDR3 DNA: TGCAGCGTTGAAGATCGGGGCGCCAAAGAGACCCAGTACTTC
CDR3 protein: CSVEDRGAKETQYF

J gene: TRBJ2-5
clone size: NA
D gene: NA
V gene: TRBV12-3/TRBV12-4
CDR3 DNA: TGTGCCAGCAGGGCACCCGGAGGGGTCCAAGAGACCCAGTACTTC
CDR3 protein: CASRAPGGVQETQYF

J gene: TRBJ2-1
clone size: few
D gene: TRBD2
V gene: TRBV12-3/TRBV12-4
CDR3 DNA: TGTGCCAGCAGCCCTGTAGCGGGGGGGTACAATGAGCAGTTCTTC
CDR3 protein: CASSPVAGGYNEQFF

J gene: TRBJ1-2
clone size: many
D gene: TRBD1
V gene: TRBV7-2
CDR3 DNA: TGTGCCAGCAGCCTGCGACAGGGTCAAAGCTATGGCTACACCTTC
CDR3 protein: CASSLRQGQSYGYTF

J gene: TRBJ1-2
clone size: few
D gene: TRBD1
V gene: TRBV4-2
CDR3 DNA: TGTGCCAGCAGCCAAGAGGACAGGGCTGACTATGGCTACACCTTC
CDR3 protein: CASSQEDRADYGYTF

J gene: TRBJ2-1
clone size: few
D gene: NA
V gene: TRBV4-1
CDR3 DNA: TGCGCCAGCAGCCATCGTGGGGGCGGTGAGCAGTTCTTC
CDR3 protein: CASSHRGGGEQFF

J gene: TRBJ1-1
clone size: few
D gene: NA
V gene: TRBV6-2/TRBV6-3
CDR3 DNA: TGTGCCAGCAGTTTCAAACAGGGCCACACTGAAGCTTTCTTT
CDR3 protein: CASSFKQGHTEAFF

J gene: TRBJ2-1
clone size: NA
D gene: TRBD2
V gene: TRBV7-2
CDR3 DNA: TGTGCCAGCAGCGCAGTAGCGGGGGGGCGAAATGAGCAGTTCTTC
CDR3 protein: CASSAVAGGRNEQFF

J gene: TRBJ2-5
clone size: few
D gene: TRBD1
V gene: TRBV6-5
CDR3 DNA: TGTGCCAGCAGTTACTCGACAGGGTGGGAGACCCAGTACTTC
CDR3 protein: CASSYSTGWETQYF

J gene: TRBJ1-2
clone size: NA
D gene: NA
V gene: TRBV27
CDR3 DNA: TGTGCCACGCAGGACGGCAGGGGCGGATATGGCTACACCTTC
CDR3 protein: CATQDGRGGYGYTF

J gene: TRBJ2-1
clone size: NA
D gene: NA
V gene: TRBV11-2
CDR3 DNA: TGTGCCAGCAGATCTAGTAGGAGCTCCTACAATGAGCAGTTCTTC
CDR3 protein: CASRSSRSSYNEQFF

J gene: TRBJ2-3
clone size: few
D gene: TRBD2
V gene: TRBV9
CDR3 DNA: TGTGCCAGCCGGGGACTAGAGGCAGATACGCAGTATTTT
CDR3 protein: CASRGLEADTQYF

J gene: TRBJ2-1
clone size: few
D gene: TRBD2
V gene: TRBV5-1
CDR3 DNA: TGCGCCAGCAGCTTGCGCAGGGCCCGGGGGGCCTACAATGAGCAGTTCTTC
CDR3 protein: CASSLRRARGAYNEQFF

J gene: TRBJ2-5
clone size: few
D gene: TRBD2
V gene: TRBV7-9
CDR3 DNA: TGTGCCAGCAGCCAGACTAGCGGGAGAGTCGAGACCCAGTACTTC
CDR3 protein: CASSQTSGRVETQYF

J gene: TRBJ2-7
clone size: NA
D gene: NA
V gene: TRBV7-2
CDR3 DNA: TGTGCCAGCAGCTTAGCGATGGGACACTACGAGCAGTACTTC
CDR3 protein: CASSLAMGHYEQYF

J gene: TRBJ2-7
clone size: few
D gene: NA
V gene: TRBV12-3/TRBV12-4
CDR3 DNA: TGTGCCAGCAGCCTGGCGGGGAAGAAGTACGAGCAGTACTTC
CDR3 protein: CASSLAGKKYEQYF

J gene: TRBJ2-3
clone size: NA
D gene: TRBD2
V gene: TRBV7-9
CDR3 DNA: TGTGCCAGCAGCTTAGTGGCGGGGGACACAGATACGCAGTATTTT
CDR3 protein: CASSLVAGDTDTQYF

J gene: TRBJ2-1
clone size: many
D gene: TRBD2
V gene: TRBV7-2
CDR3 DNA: TGTGCCAGCAGCTTACGAGCGGGGTGGACTGAGCAGTTCTTC
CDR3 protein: CASSLRAGWTEQFF

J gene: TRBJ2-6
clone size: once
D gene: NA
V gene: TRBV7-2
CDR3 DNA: TGTGCCAGCAGCTTCGGGGGCGCGGGTGGGGCCAACGTCCTGACTTTC
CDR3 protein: CASSFGGAGGANVLTF

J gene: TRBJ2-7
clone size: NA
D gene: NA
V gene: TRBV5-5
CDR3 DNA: TGTGCCAGCAGCTTGTCTTCGCACAGCTCCTACGAGCAGTACTTC
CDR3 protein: CASSLSSHSSYEQYF

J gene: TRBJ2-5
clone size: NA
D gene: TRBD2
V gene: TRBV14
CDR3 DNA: TGTGCCAGCAGCCAACTAGGACTAGCGGGGTACAATGAGCAGTACTTC
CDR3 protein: CASSQLGLAGYNEQYF

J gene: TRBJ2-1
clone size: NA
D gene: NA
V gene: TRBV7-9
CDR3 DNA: TGTGCCAGCAGCTTAAACACCAAGGGGTACAATGAGCAGTTCTTC
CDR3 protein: CASSLNTKGYNEQFF